This T cell receptor beta chain appears in the sequencing data of a study of cytomegalovirus exposure and HLA in healthy donors. Looking at the study overall: An earlier analysis found fewer than 120 million unique TCR beta sequences from about 190 million T cells. Within an early data release were roughly 90 million unique TCRs drawn from HLA-typed donors. Overall study results and limits: The study labeled fewer than 200 TCR beta chains cytomegalovirus-associated. As a later analysis revealed, the rate of TCR association differed by HLA locus, with DRB1 most and HLA-C fewest.

V was pared by 4 bases and J by 6 bases, with 6 bases of the junction left unmatched. Germline V gene data show CDR1 as MRHNA and CDR2 as SNTAGT. The CDR3 loop spans 15 amino acids. Both 60 Vbeta primers and 13 Jbeta primers went into the PCR. Repertoires were generated with immunoSEQ multiplex PCR, while TCRdb's copy carries only in-frame clones and drops some. This table holds roughly 130,000 clones, under 85% found once. This clone was detected only a few times. The antigen remains unidentified. This chain connects TRBV6-4 to TRBJ2-1; 10 bases match TRBD2. Input material: PBMCs. This receptor was taken from a woman aged 45 to 65 in good health and CMV-seropositive. The DNA of the CDR3 is TGTGCCAGCAGTGCTAAACTAGCGGGGCCCAATGAGCAGTTCTTC. Translated, it gives CASSAKLAGPNEQFF.